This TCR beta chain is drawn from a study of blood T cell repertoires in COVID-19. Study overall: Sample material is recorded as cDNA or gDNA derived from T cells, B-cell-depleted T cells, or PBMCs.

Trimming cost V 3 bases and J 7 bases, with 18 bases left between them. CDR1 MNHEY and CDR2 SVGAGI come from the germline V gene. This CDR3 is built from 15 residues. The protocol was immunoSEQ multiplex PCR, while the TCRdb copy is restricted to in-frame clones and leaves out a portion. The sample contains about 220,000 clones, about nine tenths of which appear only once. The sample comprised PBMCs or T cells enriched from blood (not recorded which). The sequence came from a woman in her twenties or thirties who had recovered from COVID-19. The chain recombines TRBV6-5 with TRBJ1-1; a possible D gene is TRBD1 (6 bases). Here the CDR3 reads CASSYGQGLSGEAFF. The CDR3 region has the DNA TGTGCCAGCAGTTATGGCCAGGGGCTTTCAGGTGAAGCTTTCTTT.